Here is one T cell receptor beta chain with its context. Losses at the gene ends were 3 bases for V and 6 bases for J; bases not matched to a gene: 5. Germline V gene lookup returns CDR1 SGHTA and CDR2 FQGTGA. The CDR3 has 13 amino acids. The data belong to a study of blood T cells in healthy people across ages. Sample-barcoded 5' priming and a J-beta primer mix drove a second PCR of 7 to 11 cycles. TCRdb called the 5' RACE reads again in MiXCR, with one record for every CDR3 protein. The sample includes 600,000 to 850,000 distinct CDR3 sequences, around a quarter of them seen just once. These data were also reused for a study on T cells of mothers and their children.

The source is a boy younger than 18 in good health. This rearrangement joins TRBV7-3 to TRBJ2-7, with 7 bases lining up with TRBD2. Sequenced sample: blood. This chain's CDR3 is CASSFNGGTEQYF. The DNA of the CDR3 is TGTGCCAGCAGCTTTAACGGGGGGACCGAGCAGTACTTC. The complete variable domain, with remaining parts taken from reference TRBV7-3 and TRBJ2-7, reads GAGVSQTPSNKVTEKGKYVELRCDPISGHTALYWYRQSLGQGPEFLIYFQGTGAADDSGLPNDRFFAVRPEGSVSTLKIQRTERGDSAVYLCASSFNGGTEQYFGPGTRLTVT.